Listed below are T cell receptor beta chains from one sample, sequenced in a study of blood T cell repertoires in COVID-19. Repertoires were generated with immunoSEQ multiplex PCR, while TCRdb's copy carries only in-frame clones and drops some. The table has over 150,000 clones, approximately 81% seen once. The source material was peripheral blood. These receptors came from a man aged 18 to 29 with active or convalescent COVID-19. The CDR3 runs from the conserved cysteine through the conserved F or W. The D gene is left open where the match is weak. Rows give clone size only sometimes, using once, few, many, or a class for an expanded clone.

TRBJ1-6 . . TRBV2 CATSPHRSNSPLHF TGTGCCACATCGCCTCACAGGTCTAATTCACCCCTCCACTTT
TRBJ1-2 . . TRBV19 CASSPLGRNNYGYTF TGTGCCAGTAGCCCCCTCGGGAGGAATAACTATGGCTACACCTTC
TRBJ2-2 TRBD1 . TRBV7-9 CASSFQGQALTGELFF TGTGCCAGCAGCTTTCAAGGACAGGCCCTTACCGGGGAGCTGTTTTTT
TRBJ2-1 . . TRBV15 CATSRDSGAGDEQFF TGTGCCACCAGCAGAGATAGTGGGGCTGGGGATGAGCAGTTCTTC
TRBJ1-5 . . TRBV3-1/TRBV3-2 CASSRGDNQPQHF TGTGCCAGCAGCCGGGGAGACAATCAGCCCCAGCATTTT
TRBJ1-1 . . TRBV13 CASSLNRKGSEAFF TGTGCCAGCAGCTTAAATAGGAAGGGGTCTGAAGCTTTCTTT
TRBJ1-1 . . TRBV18 CASSASQGRNTEAFF TGTGCCAGCTCAGCATCACAGGGACGGAACACTGAAGCTTTCTTT
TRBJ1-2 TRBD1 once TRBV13 CASTQNPGQKNYGYTF TGTGCCAGCACCCAGAATCCGGGACAGAAGAACTATGGCTACACCTTC
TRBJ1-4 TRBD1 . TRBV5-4 CASSPGTGLLPTNEKLFF TGTGCCAGCAGCCCCGGGACAGGTCTTTTACCAACTAATGAAAAACTGTTTTTT
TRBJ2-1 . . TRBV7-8 CASSSKVRARRAYNEQFF TGTGCCAGCAGCTCTAAGGTGAGGGCCCGGAGGGCTTACAATGAGCAGTTCTTC
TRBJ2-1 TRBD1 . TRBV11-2 CASSLEVGDSYSYNEQFF TGTGCCAGCAGCTTAGAAGTGGGGGACAGTTACTCCTACAATGAGCAGTTCTTC
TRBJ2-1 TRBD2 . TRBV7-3 CASSPMREGRDEQFF TGTGCCAGCAGCCCCATGCGGGAGGGCCGGGATGAGCAGTTCTTC
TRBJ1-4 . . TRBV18 CASSPRQQNEKLFF TGTGCCAGCTCACCACGACAGCAAAATGAAAAACTGTTTTTT
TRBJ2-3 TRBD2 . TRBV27 CASTGRLAGADTQYF TGTGCCAGCACAGGTCGACTAGCGGGAGCCGATACGCAGTATTTT
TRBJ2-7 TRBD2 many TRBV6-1 CASSEIRGGSYEQYF TGTGCCAGCAGTGAGATCCGCGGGGGGTCCTACGAGCAGTACTTC
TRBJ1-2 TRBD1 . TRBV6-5 CASSSTGTGYYGYTF TGTGCCAGCAGTTCTACCGGGACAGGGTACTATGGCTACACCTTC
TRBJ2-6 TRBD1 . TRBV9 CASDRDRALSGANVLTF TGTGCCAGCGACCGGGACAGGGCCCTCTCTGGGGCCAACGTCCTGACTTTC
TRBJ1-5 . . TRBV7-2 CASSLRLGNQPQHF TGTGCCAGCAGCTTACGACTAGGTAATCAGCCCCAGCATTTT
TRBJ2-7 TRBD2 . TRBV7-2 CASSLVSSGASEQYF TGTGCCAGCAGCTTAGTTTCTAGCGGGGCTTCCGAGCAGTACTTC
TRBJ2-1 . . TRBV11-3 CASSLGVGGRALYNEQFF TGTGCCAGCAGCTTAGGTGTAGGGGGGAGGGCCCTCTACAATGAGCAGTTCTTC
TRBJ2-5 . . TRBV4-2 CASSQVSGVAETQYF TGTGCCAGCAGCCAAGTATCTGGGGTAGCGGAGACCCAGTACTTC
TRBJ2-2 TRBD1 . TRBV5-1 CASSLMGQGDTGELFF TGCGCCAGCAGCTTGATGGGACAGGGGGACACCGGGGAGCTGTTTTTT
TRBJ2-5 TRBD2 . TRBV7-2 CASSLVGRGETQYF TGTGCCAGCAGCTTAGTCGGGAGGGGAGAGACCCAGTACTTC
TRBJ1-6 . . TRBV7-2 CASSFTGGNNSPLHF TGTGCCAGCAGCTTTACCGGAGGGAACAATTCACCCCTCCACTTT
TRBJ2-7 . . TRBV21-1 CASSNEAASGSCSYEQYF TGTGCCAGCAGCAATGAGGCAGCTAGCGGGAGTTGTTCCTACGAGCAGTACTTC
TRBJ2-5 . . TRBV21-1 CASSPPAGLAGEETQYF TGTGCCAGCAGCCCCCCCGCGGGGCTAGCCGGCGAAGAGACCCAGTACTTC
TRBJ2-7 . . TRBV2 CASSTDSGYEQYF TGTGCCAGCAGTACGGACAGTGGATACGAGCAGTACTTC
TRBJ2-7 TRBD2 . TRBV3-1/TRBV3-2 CASSHGTRSLGQYF TGTGCCAGCAGCCACGGGACTAGAAGTTTGGGGCAGTACTTC
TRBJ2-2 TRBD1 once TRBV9 CASSVGTGVTGELFF TGTGCCAGCAGCGTAGGGACAGGGGTCACCGGGGAGCTGTTTTTT
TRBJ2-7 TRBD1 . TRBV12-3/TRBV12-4 CASTLLRDSEQYF TGTGCCAGCACCCTGCTCCGGGACAGCGAGCAGTACTTC
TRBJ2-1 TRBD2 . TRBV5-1 CASSSSTSGRFNEQFF TGCGCCAGCAGCTCATCCACTAGCGGGAGGTTCAATGAGCAGTTCTTC
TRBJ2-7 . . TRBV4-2 CASSRDTGPYEQYF TGTGCCAGCAGTCGGGACACGGGACCCTACGAGCAGTACTTC
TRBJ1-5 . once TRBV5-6 CASSSDRNQPQHF TGTGCCAGCAGCTCGGACAGAAATCAGCCCCAGCATTTT
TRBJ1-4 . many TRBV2 CASMPDTNEKLFF TGTGCCAGCATGCCAGATACTAATGAAAAACTGTTTTTT
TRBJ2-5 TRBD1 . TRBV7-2 CASSLWGQGASGGKETQYF TGTGCCAGCAGCCTGTGGGGACAGGGGGCCTCGGGCGGGAAAGAGACCCAGTACTTC
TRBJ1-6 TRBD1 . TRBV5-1 CASSINRGFLNSPLHF TGCGCCAGCAGCATTAACAGGGGATTTTTGAATTCACCCCTCCACTTT
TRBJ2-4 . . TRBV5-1 CASSLEGVGAKNIQYF TGCGCCAGCAGCTTGGAAGGAGTTGGGGCCAAAAACATTCAGTACTTC
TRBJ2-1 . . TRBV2 CASAKGGYNEQFF TGTGCCAGCGCGAAAGGGGGCTACAATGAGCAGTTCTTC
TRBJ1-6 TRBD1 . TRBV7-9 CASSPGTDSYNSPLHF TGTGCCAGCAGCCCCGGGACAGACTCCTATAATTCACCCCTCCACTTT
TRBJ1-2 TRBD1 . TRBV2 CASSRTGPYGYTF TGTGCCAGCAGCCGGACAGGGCCATATGGCTACACCTTC
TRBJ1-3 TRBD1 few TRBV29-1 CSVAGTGYSGNTIYF TGCAGCGTCGCCGGGACAGGGTATTCAGGAAACACCATATATTTT